This T cell receptor (beta chain) was captured by sequencing in a study of beta chain features in type 1 diabetes. V gave up 0 bases and J gave up 2 bases; unmatched junction bases: 6. This CDR3 contains 17 residues. From germline, CDR1 is MGHRA and CDR2 YSYEKL. Expressed TCRB transcripts were sequenced because the isolated RNA had all been reverse transcribed beforehand. Here immunoSEQ multiplex PCR was the method, and the copy in TCRdb shows in-frame clones only, minus some. The sample has 350,000 or so clones; about 20% are singletons. Whole-study findings and limits: Within the patient group, naive, central memory and Treg TCRB repertoires appeared more similar to each other than within healthy donors.

Staining for CD45RO/CCR7/CD25/CD127/CD95/CD27 allowed sorting of CD4+ naive, central memory, regulatory and stem cell-like memory cells. Each of the sorted populations had a purity greater than 95%. On this clone itself: Antigen: not known.

Material: naive CD4+ T cells from blood. This clonotype was sampled from a woman under 30 in good health. The chain employs TRBV4-1 and TRBJ1-2, with 10 bases that match TRBD1. CDR3 region: CASSQDSMGQGNYGYTF. In nucleotides, the CDR3 is TGCGCCAGCAGCCAAGACTCGATGGGACAGGGGAACTATGGCTACACCTTC.